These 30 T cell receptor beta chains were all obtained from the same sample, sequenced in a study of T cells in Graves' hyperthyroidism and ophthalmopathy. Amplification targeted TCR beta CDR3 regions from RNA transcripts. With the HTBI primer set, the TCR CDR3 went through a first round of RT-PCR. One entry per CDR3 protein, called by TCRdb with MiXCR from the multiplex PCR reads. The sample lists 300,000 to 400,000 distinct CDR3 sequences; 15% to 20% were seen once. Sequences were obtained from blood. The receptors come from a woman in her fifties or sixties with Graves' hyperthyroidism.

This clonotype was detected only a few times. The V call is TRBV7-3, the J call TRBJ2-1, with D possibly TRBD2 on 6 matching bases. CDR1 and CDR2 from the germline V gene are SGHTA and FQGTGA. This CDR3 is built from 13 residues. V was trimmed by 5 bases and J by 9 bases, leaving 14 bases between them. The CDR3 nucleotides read TGTGCCAGCAGCCCTTTTTCCGGGGGTGAGCAGTTCTTC. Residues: CASSPFSGGEQFF.

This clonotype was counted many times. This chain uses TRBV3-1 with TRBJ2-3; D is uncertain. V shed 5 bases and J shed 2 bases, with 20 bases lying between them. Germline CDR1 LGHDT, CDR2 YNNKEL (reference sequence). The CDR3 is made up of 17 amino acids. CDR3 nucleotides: TGTGCCAGCAGCACTCGTGCCCGGGCCCCTTACACAGATACGCAGTATTTT. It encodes CASSTRARAPYTDTQYF.

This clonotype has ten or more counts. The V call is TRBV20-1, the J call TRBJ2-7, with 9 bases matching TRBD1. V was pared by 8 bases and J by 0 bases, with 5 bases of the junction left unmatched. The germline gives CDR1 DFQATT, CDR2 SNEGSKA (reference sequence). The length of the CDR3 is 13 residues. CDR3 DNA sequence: TGCAGTCCACAGGGGGCAGGCTCCTACGAGCAGTACTTC. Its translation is CSPQGAGSYEQYF.

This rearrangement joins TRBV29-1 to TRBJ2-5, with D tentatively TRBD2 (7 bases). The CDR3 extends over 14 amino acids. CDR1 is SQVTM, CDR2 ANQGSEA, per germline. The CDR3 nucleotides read TGCAGTGCAACCTCGGGGGGCCGAGGGGAGACCCAGTACTTC. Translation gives CSATSGGRGETQYF.

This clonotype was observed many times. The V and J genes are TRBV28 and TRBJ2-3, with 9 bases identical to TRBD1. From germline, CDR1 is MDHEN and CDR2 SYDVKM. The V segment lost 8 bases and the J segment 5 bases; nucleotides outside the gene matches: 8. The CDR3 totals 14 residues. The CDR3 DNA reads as TGTGCCAGCGCAAAAACAGGGGGCATAGATACGCAGTATTTT. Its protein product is CASAKTGGIDTQYF.

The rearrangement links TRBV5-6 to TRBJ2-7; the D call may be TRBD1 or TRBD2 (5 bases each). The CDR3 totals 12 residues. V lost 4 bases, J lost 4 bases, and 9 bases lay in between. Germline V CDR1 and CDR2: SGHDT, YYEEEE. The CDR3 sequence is CASSLRGYEQYV. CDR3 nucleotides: TGTGCCAGCAGCCTGAGGGGTTACGAGCAGTACGTC.

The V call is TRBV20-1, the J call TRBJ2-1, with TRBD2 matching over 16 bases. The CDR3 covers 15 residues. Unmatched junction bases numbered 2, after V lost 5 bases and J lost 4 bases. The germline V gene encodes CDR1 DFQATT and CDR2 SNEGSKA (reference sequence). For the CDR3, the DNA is TGCAGTGCTGGGACTAGCGGGAGGGCTTACAATGAGCAGTTCTTC. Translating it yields CSAGTSGRAYNEQFF.

CDR3 in DNA: TGCAGTGCAAGCCCCAGGTATACGCGGGACAGGGGGACCGCTAACTATGGCTACACCTTC. Translating gives CSASPRYTRDRGTANYGYTF. The gene calls are TRBV20-1 and TRBJ1-2; the match to TRBD1 covers 11 bases. V lost 6 bases, J lost 0 bases, and 21 bases stayed unmatched. The V gene's germline CDR1 is DFQATT and CDR2 SNEGSKA (reference sequence). The CDR3 is 20 amino acids.

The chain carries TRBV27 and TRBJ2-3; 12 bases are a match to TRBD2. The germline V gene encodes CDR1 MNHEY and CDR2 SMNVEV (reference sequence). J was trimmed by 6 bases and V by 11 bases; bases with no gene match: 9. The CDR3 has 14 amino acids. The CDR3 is CAGKLAGGRDTQYF. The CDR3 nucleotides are TGTGCCGGGAAACTAGCGGGAGGAAGGGATACGCAGTATTTT.

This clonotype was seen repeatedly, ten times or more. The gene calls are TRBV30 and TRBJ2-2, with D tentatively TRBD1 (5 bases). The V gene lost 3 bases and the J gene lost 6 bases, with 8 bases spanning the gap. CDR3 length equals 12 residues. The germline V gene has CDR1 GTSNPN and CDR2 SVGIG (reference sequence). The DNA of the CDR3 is TGTGCCTGGAGCGTAGGGGCCGGGGAGCTGTTTTTT. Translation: CAWSVGAGELFF.

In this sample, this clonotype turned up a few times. The CDR3 protein is CASSTSRTVNEQFF. The CDR3 DNA sequence: TGTGCCAGTAGTACTTCCCGGACAGTAAATGAGCAGTTCTTC. The chain combines TRBV19 with TRBJ2-1; possible D gene TRBD1, 6 bases. Trimming cost V 4 bases and J 7 bases, with 14 bases left between them. There are 14 residues in the CDR3. Germline V lookup: CDR1 LNHDA, CDR2 SQIVND (reference sequence).

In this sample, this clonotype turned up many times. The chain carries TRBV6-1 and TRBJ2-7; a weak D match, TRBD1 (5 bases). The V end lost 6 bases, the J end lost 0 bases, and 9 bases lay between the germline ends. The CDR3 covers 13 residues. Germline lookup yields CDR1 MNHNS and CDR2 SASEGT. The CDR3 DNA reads TGTGCCAGCAGCCTGCAGGGCTCCTACGAGCAGTACGTC. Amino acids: CASSLQGSYEQYV.

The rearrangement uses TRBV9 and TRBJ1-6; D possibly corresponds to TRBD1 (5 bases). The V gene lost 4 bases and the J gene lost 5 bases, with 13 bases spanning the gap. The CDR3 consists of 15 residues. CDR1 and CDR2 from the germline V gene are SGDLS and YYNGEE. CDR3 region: CASSPGGGHNSPLHF. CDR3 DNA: TGTGCCAGCAGCCCCGGGGGGGGACATAATTCACCCCTCCACTTT.

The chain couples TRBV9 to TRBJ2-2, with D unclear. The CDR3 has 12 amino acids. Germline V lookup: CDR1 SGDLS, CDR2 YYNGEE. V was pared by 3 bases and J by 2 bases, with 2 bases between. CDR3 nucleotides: TGTGCCAGCAGCGGTAACACCGGGGAGCTGTTTTTT. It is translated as CASSGNTGELFF.

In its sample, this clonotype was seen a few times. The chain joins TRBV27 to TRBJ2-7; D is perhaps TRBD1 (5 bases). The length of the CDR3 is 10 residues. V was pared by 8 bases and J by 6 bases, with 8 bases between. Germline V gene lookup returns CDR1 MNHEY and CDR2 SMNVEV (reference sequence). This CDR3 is CASGAAEQYF. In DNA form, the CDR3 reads TGTGCCAGCGGGGCGGCCGAGCAGTACTTC.

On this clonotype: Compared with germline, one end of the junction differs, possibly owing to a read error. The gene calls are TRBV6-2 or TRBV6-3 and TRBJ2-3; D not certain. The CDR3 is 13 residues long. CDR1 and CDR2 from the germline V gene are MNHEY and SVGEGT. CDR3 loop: CTSVLQLTDTQYF. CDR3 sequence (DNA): TGTACCAGCGTGTTACAGCTCACAGATACGCAGTATTTT.

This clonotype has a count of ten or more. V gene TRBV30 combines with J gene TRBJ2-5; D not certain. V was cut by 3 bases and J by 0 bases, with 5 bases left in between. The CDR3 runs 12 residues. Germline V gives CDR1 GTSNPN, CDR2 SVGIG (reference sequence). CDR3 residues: CAWRGYQETQYF. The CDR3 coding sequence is TGTGCCTGGAGGGGGTACCAAGAGACCCAGTACTTC.

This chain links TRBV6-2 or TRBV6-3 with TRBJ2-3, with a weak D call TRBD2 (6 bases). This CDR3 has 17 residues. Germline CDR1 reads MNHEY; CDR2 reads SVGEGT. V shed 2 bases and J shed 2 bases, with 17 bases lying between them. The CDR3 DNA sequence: TGTGCCAGCAGTTACGAGGGAGGTCCCGGGAACACAGATACGCAGTATTTT. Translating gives CASSYEGGPGNTDTQYF.

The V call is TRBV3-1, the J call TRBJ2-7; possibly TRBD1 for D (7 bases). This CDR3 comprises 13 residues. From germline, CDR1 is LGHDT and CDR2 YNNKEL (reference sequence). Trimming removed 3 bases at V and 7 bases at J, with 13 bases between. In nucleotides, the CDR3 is TGTGCCAGCAGCCAGGAGGGGGCGCGAGAGCAGTACTTC. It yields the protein CASSQEGAREQYF.

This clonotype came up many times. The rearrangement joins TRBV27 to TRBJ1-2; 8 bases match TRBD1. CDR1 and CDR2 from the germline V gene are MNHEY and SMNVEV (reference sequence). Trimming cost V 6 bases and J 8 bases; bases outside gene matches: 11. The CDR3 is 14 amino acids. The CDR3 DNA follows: TGTGCCAGCAGCCACAGGGGGACCTCAGAAGGCTACACCTTC. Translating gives CASSHRGTSEGYTF.

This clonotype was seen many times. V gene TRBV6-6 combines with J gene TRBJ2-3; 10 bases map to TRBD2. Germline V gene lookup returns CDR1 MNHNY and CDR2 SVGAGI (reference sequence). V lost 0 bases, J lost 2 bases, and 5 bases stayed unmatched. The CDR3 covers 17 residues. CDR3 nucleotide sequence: TGTGCCAGCAGTTACTCTGGGACTAGCGATATCACAGATACGCAGTATTTT. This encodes CASSYSGTSDITDTQYF.

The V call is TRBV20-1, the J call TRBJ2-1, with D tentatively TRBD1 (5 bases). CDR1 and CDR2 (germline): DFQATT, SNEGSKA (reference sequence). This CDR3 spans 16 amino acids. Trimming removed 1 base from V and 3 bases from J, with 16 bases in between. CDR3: CSARALLGAIYNEQFF. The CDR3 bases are TGCAGTGCTAGAGCCCTTCTAGGGGCCATCTACAATGAGCAGTTCTTC.

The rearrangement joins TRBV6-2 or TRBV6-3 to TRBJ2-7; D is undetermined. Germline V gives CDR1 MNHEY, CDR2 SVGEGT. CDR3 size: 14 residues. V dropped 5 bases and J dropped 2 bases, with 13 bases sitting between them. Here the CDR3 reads CASSPSDPAYEQYF. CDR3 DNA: TGTGCCAGCAGTCCATCGGACCCAGCCTACGAGCAGTACTTC.

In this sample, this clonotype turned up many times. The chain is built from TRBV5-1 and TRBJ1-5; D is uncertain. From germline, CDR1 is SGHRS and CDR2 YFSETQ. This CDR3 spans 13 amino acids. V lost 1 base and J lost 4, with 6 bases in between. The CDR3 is CASSLLPNQPQHF. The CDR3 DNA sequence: TGCGCCAGCAGCTTGCTCCCAAATCAGCCCCAGCATTTT. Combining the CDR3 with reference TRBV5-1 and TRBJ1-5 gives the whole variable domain KAGVTQTPRYLIKTRGQQVTLSCSPISGHRSVSWYQQTPGQGLQFLFEYFSETQRNKGNFPGRFSGRQFSNSRSEMNVSTLELGDSALYLCASSLLPNQPQHFGDGTRLSIL.

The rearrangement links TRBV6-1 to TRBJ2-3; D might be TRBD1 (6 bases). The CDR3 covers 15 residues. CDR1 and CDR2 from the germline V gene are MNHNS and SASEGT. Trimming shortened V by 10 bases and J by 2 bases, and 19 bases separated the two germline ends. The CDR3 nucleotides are TGTGCCACCACGCCCAGGGGCCATTACACAGATACGCAGTATTTT. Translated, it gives CATTPRGHYTDTQYF.

The CDR3 sequence is CASSQRWDTGGEQYF. CDR3 DNA: TGCGCCAGCAGCCAACGGTGGGATACAGGAGGCGAGCAGTACTTC. The V and J genes are TRBV4-1 and TRBJ2-7; D is possibly TRBD1 or TRBD2 (5 bases each). V was clipped by 2 bases and J by 6 bases, with 17 bases between them. CDR1 MGHRA and CDR2 YSYEKL come from the germline V gene. CDR3 length: 15 amino acids.

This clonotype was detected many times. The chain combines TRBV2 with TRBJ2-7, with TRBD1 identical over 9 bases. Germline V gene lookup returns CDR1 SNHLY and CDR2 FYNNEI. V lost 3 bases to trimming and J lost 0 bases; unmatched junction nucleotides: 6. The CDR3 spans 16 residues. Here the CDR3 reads CASSDGGTGYSYEQYV. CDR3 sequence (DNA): TGTGCCAGCAGTGACGGCGGGACAGGGTACTCCTACGAGCAGTACGTC.

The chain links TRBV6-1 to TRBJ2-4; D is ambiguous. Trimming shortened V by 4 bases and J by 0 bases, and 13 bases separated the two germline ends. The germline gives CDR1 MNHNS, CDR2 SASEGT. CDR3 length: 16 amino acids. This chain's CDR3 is CASSGWGELAKNIQYF. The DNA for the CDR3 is TGTGCCAGCAGTGGGTGGGGTGAATTAGCCAAAAACATTCAGTACTTC.

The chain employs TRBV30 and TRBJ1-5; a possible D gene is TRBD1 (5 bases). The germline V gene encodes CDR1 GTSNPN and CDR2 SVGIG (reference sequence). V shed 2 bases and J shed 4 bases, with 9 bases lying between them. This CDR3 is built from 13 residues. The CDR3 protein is CAWSLQDNQPQHF. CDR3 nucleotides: TGTGCCTGGAGTTTACAGGATAATCAGCCCCAGCATTTT.

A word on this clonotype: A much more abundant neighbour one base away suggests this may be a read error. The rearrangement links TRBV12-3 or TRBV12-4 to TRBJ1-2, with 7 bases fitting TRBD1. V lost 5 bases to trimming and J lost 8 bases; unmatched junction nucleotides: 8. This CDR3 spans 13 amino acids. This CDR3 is CASSLPTGQGYTF. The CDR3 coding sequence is TGTGCCAGCAGTCTCCCGACAGGGCAAGGCTACACCTTC.